This T cell receptor beta chain emerged from a study of T cells in Graves' hyperthyroidism and ophthalmopathy. RNA transcripts gave rise to amplified TCR beta CDR3 regions. HTBI primers were employed in a first-round RT-PCR of the TCR CDR3. Via MiXCR, TCRdb re-called the multiplex PCR reads, giving one row per CDR3 protein. Here the sample spans around 340,000 distinct CDR3 sequences, 21% being singletons. Criteria for exclusion of patients were uncontrolled infection, other autoimmune disease, pregnancy or lactation. The CDR3 extends over 14 amino acids. Unmatched junction bases numbered 9, after V lost 6 bases and J lost 6 bases. From germline, CDR1 is DFQATT and CDR2 SNEGSKA (reference sequence). This clonotype was recorded many times.

The sequenced material came from blood. The J gene is TRBJ2-3, the V gene TRBV20-1; 10 positions agree with TRBD2. This TCR was recovered from a woman aged 50 to 60 with Graves' hyperthyroidism. The DNA of the CDR3 is TGCAGTGCAGCATCTAGCGGGAGAACGGATACGCAGTATTTT. This codes for CSAASSGRTDTQYF.